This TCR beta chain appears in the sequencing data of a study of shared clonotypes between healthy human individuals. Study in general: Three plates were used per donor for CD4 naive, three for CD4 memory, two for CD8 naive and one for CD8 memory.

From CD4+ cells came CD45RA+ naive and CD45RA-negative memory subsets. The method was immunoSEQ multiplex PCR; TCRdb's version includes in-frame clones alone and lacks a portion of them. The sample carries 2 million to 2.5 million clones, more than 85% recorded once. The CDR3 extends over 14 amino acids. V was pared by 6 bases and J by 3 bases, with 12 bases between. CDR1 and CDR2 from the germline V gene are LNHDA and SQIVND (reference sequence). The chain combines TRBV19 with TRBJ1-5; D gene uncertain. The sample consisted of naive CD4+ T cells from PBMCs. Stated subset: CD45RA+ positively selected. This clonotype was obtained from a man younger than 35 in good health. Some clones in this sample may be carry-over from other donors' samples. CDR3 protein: CASSGGRPNQPQHF. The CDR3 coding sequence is TGTGCCAGTAGCGGCGGAAGGCCCAATCAGCCCCAGCATTTT.